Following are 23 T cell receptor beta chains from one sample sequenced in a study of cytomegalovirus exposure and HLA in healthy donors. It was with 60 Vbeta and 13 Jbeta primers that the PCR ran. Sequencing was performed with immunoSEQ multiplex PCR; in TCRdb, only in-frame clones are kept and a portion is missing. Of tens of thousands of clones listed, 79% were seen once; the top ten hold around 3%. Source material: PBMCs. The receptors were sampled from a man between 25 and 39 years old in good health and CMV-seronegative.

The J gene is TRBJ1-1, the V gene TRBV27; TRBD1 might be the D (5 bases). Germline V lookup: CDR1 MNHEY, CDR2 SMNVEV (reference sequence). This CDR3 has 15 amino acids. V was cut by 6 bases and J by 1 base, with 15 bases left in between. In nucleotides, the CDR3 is TGTGCCAGCAGATCTAGGGGCATTACGAACACTGAAGCTTTCTTT. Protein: CASRSRGITNTEAFF.

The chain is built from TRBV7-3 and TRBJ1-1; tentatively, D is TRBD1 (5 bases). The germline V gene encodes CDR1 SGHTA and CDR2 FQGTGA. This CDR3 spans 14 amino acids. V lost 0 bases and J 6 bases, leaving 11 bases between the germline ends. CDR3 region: CASSLTRQGAEAFF. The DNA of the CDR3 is TGTGCCAGCAGCTTAACGAGGCAGGGCGCTGAAGCTTTCTTT.

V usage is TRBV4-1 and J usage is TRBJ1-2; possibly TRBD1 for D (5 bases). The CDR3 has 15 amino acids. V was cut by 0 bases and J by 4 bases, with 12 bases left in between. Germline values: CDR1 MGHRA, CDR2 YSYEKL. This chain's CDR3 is CASSQDPAGPYGYTF. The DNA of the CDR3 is TGCGCCAGCAGCCAAGATCCCGCGGGGCCCTATGGCTACACCTTC.

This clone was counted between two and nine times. CDR3 residues: CASSLSTSGDTDTQYF. DNA for the CDR3: TGCGCCAGCAGCTTGTCGACTAGCGGGGACACAGATACGCAGTATTTT. V is TRBV5-1 and J is TRBJ2-3; 11 bases align to TRBD2. The length of the CDR3 is 16 residues. The germline CDR1 and CDR2 sequences are SGHRS and YFSETQ. J gave up 2 bases and V 1 base, and 3 bases lay outside the gene matches.

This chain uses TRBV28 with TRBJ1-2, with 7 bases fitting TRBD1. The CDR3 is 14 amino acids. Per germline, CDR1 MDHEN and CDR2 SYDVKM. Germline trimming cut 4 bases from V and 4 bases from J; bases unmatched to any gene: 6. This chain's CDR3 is CASSSNRGVYGYTF. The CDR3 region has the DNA TGTGCCAGCAGTTCAAACAGGGGAGTCTATGGCTACACCTTC.

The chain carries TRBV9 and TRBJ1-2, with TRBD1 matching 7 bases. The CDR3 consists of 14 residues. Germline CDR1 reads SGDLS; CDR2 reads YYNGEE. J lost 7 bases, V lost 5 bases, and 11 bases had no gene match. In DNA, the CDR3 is TGTGCCAGCAGAAAGGAACAGGGGTCAGTTGGCTACACCTTC. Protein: CASRKEQGSVGYTF. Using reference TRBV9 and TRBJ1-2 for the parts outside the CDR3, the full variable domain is DSGVTQTPKHLITATGQRVTLRCSPRSGDLSVYWYQQSLDQGLQFLIQYYNGEERAKGNILERFSAQQFPDLHSELNLSSLELGDSALYFCASRKEQGSVGYTFGSGTRLTVV.

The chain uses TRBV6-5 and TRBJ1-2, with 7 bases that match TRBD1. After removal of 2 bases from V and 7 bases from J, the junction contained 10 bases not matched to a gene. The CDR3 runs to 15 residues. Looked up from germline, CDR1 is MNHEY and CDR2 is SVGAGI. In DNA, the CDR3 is TGTGCCAGCAGTTACATGACAGGGAAGCGGAGTGGCTACACCTTC. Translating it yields CASSYMTGKRSGYTF.

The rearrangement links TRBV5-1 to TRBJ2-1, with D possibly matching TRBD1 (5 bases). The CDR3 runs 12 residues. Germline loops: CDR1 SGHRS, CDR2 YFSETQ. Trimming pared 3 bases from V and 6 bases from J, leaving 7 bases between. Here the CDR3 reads CASSWGPNEQFF. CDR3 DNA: TGCGCCAGCAGCTGGGGCCCCAATGAGCAGTTCTTC.

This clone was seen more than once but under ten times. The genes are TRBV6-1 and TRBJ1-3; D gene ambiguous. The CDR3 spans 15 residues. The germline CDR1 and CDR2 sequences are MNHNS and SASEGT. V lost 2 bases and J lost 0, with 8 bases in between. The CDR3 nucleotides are TGTGCCAGCAGTGAATTTGCGGCCTCTGGAAACACCATATATTTT. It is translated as CASSEFAASGNTIYF.

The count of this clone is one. The CDR3 region is CASSSKLGQGFMNTEAFF. CDR3 nucleotide sequence: TGCGCCAGCAGCTCAAAATTAGGACAGGGGTTCATGAACACTGAAGCTTTCTTT. The chain uses TRBV5-1 and TRBJ1-1, with 9 bases aligning to TRBD1. CDR1 is SGHRS, CDR2 YFSETQ, per germline. The CDR3 is 18 residues long. The trim removed 3 bases at V and 0 bases at J, leaving 12 bases unmatched.

CDR3 in amino acids: CASSALSSGAYEQYF. The CDR3 DNA follows: TGTGCCAGCAGTGCCCTGTCTTCGGGGGCCTACGAGCAGTACTTC. The chain is built from TRBV6-1 and TRBJ2-7, with a possible D match to TRBD2 (6 bases). Per germline, CDR1 MNHNS and CDR2 SASEGT. V lost 4 bases, J lost 2 bases, and 15 bases lay in between. The CDR3 is 15 amino acids.

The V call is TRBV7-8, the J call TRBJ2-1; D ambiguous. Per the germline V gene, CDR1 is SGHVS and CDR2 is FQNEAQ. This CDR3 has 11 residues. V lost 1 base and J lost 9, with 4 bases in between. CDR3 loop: CASSLVGEQFF. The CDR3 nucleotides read TGTGCCAGCAGCTTAGTCGGTGAGCAGTTCTTC.

CDR3 in DNA: TGTGCCAGCAGCTTACCCCGGGACAGACCCTACGAGCAGTACTTC. Protein sequence: CASSLPRDRPYEQYF. This rearrangement joins TRBV7-8 to TRBJ2-7, with 7 bases identical to TRBD1. Germline lookup yields CDR1 SGHVS and CDR2 FQNEAQ. The V and J ends lost 2 bases and 2 bases, in that order; junction bases with no gene match: 6. The CDR3 extends over 15 amino acids.

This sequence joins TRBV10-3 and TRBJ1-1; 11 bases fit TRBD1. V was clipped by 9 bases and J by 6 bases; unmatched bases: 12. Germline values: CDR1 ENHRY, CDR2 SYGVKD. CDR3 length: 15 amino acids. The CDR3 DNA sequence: TGTGCCATTCACCCGGACAGGGGGCGCGGCTCTGAAGCTTTCTTT. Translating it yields CAIHPDRGRGSEAFF.

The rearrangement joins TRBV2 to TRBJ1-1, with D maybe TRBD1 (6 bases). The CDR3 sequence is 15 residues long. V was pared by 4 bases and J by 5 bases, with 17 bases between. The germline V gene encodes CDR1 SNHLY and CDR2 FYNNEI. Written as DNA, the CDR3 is TGTGCCAGCAGTGCACAGTCTCCAGGGGCAACTGAAGCTTTCTTT. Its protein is CASSAQSPGATEAFF.

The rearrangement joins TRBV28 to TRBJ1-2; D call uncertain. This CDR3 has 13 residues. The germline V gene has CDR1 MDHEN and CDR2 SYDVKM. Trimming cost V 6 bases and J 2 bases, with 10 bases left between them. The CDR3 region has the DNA TGTGCCAGCAGCCAAGGGAGAAACTATGGCTACACCTTC. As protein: CASSQGRNYGYTF.

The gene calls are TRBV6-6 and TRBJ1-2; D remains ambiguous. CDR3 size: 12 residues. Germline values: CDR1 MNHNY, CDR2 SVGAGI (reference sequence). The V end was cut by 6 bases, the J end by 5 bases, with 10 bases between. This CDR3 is CASREGRYGYTF. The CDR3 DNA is TGTGCCAGCAGGGAGGGCCGGTATGGCTACACCTTC.

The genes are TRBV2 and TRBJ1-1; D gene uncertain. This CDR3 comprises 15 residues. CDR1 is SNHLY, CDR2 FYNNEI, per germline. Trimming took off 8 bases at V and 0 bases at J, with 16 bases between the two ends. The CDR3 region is CASAEAVRMNTEAFF. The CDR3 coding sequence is TGTGCCAGCGCTGAGGCTGTTAGGATGAACACTGAAGCTTTCTTT.

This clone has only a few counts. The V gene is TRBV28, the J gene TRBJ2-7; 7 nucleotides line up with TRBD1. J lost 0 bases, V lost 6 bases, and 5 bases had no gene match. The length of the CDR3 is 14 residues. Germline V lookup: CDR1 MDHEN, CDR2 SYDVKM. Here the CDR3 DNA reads TGTGCCAGCAGGGAGACAGGGCCCTCCTACGAGCAGTACTTC. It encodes CASRETGPSYEQYF. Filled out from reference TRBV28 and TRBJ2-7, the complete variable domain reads DVKVTQSSRYLVKRTGEKVFLECVQDMDHENMFWYRQDPGLGLRLIYFSYDVKMKEKGDIPEGYSVSREKKERFSLILESASTNQTSMYLCASRETGPSYEQYFGPGTRLTVT.

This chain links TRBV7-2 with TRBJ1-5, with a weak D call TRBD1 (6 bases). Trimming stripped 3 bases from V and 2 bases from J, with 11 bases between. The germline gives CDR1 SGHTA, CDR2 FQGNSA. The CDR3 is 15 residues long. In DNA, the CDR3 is TGTGCCAGCAGCTTCCAGGGGACGGGCAATCAGCCCCAGCATTTT. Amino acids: CASSFQGTGNQPQHF.

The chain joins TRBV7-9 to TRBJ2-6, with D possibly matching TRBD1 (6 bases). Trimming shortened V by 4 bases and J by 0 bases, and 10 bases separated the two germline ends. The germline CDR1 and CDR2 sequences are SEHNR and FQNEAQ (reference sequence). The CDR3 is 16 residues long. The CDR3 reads CASSSHRDSGANVLTF. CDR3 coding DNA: TGTGCCAGCAGCTCGCACAGGGACTCTGGGGCCAACGTCCTGACTTTC.

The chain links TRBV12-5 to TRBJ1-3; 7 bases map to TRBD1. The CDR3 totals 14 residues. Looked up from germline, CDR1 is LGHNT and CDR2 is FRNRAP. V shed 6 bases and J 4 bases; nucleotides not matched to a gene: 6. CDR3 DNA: TGTGCTAGTGGACAGGGGACGGGCGGAAACACCATATATTTT. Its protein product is CASGQGTGGNTIYF.

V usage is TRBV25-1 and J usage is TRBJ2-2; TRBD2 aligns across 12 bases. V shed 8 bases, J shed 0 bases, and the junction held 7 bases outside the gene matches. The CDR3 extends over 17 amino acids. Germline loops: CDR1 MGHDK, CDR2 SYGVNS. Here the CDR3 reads CASAQLAGGTNTGELFF. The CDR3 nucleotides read TGTGCCAGCGCTCAACTAGCGGGGGGTACGAACACCGGGGAGCTGTTTTTT.